The T cell receptor beta chain described here comes from a study of brain T cells in children with intractable seizures. Overall study findings and caveats: Viral specificity was inferred only from CDR3 similarity; HCMV serostatus was unknown. Clones missing pre-surgery may reflect undersampling of that blood sample.

Here immunoSEQ multiplex PCR was the method, and the copy in TCRdb shows in-frame clones only, minus some. The sample gives hundreds of thousands of clones, over 90% of which show up once; 4.5% to 7% is in the top ten. Specified time point: blood from clinic visit 5 months post-surgery; TSC patient then seizure free. The sequenced cases were selected for having the highest brain T cell transcript signatures. Before surgery, patients took at least one anti-epileptic drug. This clone is classed as hyperexpanded. Its antigen is unidentified. This CDR3 contains 12 residues. Unmatched junction bases numbered 4, after V lost 5 bases and J lost 7 bases. Per the germline V gene, CDR1 is SEHNR and CDR2 is FQNEAQ (reference sequence).

Specimen: peripheral blood, collected roughly 5 months after surgery. The chain carries TRBV7-9 and TRBJ1-2; 7 nucleotides match TRBD1. This TCR came from a boy in the first two years of life with tuberous sclerosis and intractable seizures. This CDR3 is CASSQTGIGYTF. The CDR3 DNA reads as TGTGCCAGCAGCCAGACAGGGATTGGCTACACCTTC.